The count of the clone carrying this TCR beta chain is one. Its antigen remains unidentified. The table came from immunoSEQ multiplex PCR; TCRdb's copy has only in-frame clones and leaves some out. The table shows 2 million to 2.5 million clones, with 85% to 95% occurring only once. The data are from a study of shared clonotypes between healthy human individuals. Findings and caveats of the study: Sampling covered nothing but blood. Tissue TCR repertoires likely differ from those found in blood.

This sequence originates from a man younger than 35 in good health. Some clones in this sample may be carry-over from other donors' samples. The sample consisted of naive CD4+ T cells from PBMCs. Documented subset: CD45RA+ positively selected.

DNA for the CDR3: TGTGCCAGCAGCTTGGAGTATGGGGGGGGTCCATACGAGCAGTACTTC. It encodes CASSLEYGGGPYEQYF. The gene calls are TRBV5-6 and TRBJ2-7; 7 positions match TRBD2. V trimming: 0 bases; J trimming: 4 bases; junction bases outside the gene matches: 10. Germline V gene sequence: CDR1 SGHDT, CDR2 YYEEEE. This CDR3 is built from 16 residues.